The 23 T cell receptor beta chains listed next were all sequenced from one sample in a study of T cells expressing NK-cell markers. TCRdb reprocessed the 5' RACE reads and reports one entry per CDR3 protein, with no DNA. The sample's table shows about 380,000 distinct CDR3 sequences. Source material: blood T cells: a sorted CD56 or NKG2C T cell subset, CD4+ or CD8+ T cells, or bulk PBMC T cells (not recorded which). The source is a man aged 18-70 years in good health.

The chain recombines TRBV18 with TRBJ2-1; the TCRdb D gene call, TRBD2, has no DNA to confirm it. CDR3 length: 16 amino acids. Germline V gene sequence: CDR1 KGHSH, CDR2 LQKENI. This CDR3 is CASSLTAGGLRNEQFF.

V gene TRBV6-5 combines with J gene TRBJ2-7; with no DNA, the TCRdb D assignment of TRBD1 cannot be verified. The CDR3 length is 14 residues. Germline assignment: CDR1 MNHEY and CDR2 SVGAGI. This CDR3 reads CASRKGYSSYEQYF.

J is TRBJ2-3 and V is TRBV27; TCRdb outputs TRBD1, but without DNA this stays unchecked. Germline assignment: CDR1 MNHEY and CDR2 SMNVEV (reference sequence). The CDR3 contains 14 residues. The CDR3 sequence is CASRPGAYTDTQYF.

The gene calls are TRBV5-1 and TRBJ2-5; the TCRdb call, TRBD1, lacks DNA for checking. In germline, CDR1 is SGHRS, CDR2 YFSETQ. The CDR3 has 15 amino acids. CDR3 protein: CASSLTGLSQETQYF.

The rearrangement joins TRBV7-2 to TRBJ1-6. The length of the CDR3 is 14 residues. Germline CDR1 SGHTA, CDR2 FQGNSA. The CDR3 reads CASSLRRADSPLHF.

The V gene is TRBV12-3 or TRBV12-4, the J gene TRBJ2-5; as DNA is missing, the TRBD1 call by TCRdb cannot be tested. The CDR3 has 15 residues. This chain's CDR3 is CASSLMVRRGETQYF.

The chain couples TRBV12-3 or TRBV12-4 to TRBJ2-1. CDR3 length equals 15 residues. The CDR3 region is CASRSGSISYNEQFF.

The V and J genes are TRBV7-9 and TRBJ1-2. CDR1 and CDR2 (germline): SEHNR, FQNEAQ (reference sequence). CDR3 length: 16 residues. The CDR3 here is CASSLPLRRGGYGYTF.

V gene TRBV11-2 combines with J gene TRBJ2-3; the D call from TCRdb, TRBD2, cannot be confirmed without DNA. There are 16 residues in the CDR3. Germline CDR1 reads SGHAT; CDR2 reads FQNNGV. CDR3 loop: CASSLIYAGGRDTQYF.

The V call is TRBV29-1, the J call TRBJ2-7; TCRdb's assignment of TRBD1 cannot be checked, as there is no DNA. The V gene's germline CDR1 is SQVTM and CDR2 ANQGSEA. This CDR3 is built from 13 residues. The CDR3 protein is CSFRDGLSYEQYF.

This chain joins TRBV11-2 and TRBJ2-1. This CDR3 region has 12 residues. Germline CDR1 reads SGHAT; CDR2 reads FQNNGV. CDR3 sequence: CASSQNRDEQFF.

V and J are TRBV2 and TRBJ2-3; without DNA, the TCRdb call of TRBD2 cannot be checked. This CDR3 comprises 19 residues. The germline V gene has CDR1 SNHLY and CDR2 FYNNEI. CDR3 amino acids: CASSEGGLAGAPRTDTQYF. The full variable domain, in which reference TRBV2 and TRBJ2-3 provide the parts outside the CDR3, is EPEVTQTPSHQVTQMGQEVILRCVPISNHLYFYWYRQILGQKVEFLVSFYNNEISEKSEIFDDQFSVERPDGSNFTLKIRSTKLEDSAMYFCASSEGGLAGAPRTDTQYFGPGTRLTVL.

V gene TRBV29-1 combines with J gene TRBJ1-1. This CDR3 region has 12 residues. The germline V gene has CDR1 SQVTM and CDR2 ANQGSEA. The CDR3 loop is CSVVRHHSEAFF. Full variable domain (outside the CDR3, taken from reference TRBV29-1 and TRBJ1-1): SAVISQKPSRDICQRGTSLTIQCQVDSQVTMMFWYRQQPGQSLTLIATANQGSEATYESGFVIDKFPISRPNLTFSTLTVSNMSPEDSSIYLCSVVRHHSEAFFGQGTRLTVV.

V usage is TRBV5-1 and J usage is TRBJ2-2; no DNA is available, so the TRBD2 call from TCRdb remains unchecked. Germline CDR1 is SGHRS and CDR2 is YFSETQ. This CDR3 region has 15 residues. The CDR3 is CASSGGGRLDRELFF.

V gene TRBV7-9 combines with J gene TRBJ2-7; absent DNA, TCRdb's TRBD1 call cannot be checked. Germline assignment: CDR1 SEHNR and CDR2 FQNEAQ (reference sequence). The length of the CDR3 is 13 residues. The CDR3 sequence is CASSRGALSEQYF.

The chain has TRBV15 and TRBJ1-3; TCRdb proposes TRBD1, but this gene call is untestable without DNA. The CDR3 length is 14 residues. Per the germline V gene, CDR1 is LNHNV and CDR2 is YYDKDF (reference sequence). The CDR3 spells CATSRPGPGNTIYF.

CDR3 in amino acids: CASSPRTALGANVLTF. The chain combines TRBV18 with TRBJ2-6. The CDR3 length is 16 residues. Germline V gives CDR1 KGHSH, CDR2 LQKENI.

The rearrangement links TRBV4-1 to TRBJ2-5. From germline, CDR1 is MGHRA and CDR2 YSYEKL. The CDR3 consists of 14 residues. The CDR3 protein is CASSQAFSQETQYF.

The CDR3 spells CASSRLQGGNTEAFF. The rearrangement uses TRBV28 and TRBJ1-1; absent DNA, TCRdb's TRBD1 call cannot be checked. The CDR3 loop spans 15 amino acids. Per germline, CDR1 MDHEN and CDR2 SYDVKM.

The V and J genes are TRBV12-3 or TRBV12-4 and TRBJ2-7; the D call of TRBD2 rests on TCRdb alone, since no DNA is present to check it. The CDR3 runs to 14 residues. This CDR3 reads CASSFPGREYEQYF.

The chain employs TRBV12-2 and TRBJ2-3; no DNA is available, so the TRBD1 call from TCRdb remains unchecked. TRBV12-2 is labeled a pseudogene. CDR3 length equals 16 residues. This CDR3 reads CASRSPAVSHTDTQYF.

The chain combines TRBV7-8 with TRBJ2-7; with no DNA, the TCRdb D assignment of TRBD1 cannot be verified. The CDR3 length is 15 residues. Germline loops: CDR1 SGHVS, CDR2 FQNEAQ. Here the CDR3 reads CASSLGTGGRNEQYF. The full variable domain, with the rest looked up from reference TRBV7-8 and TRBJ2-7, is GAGVSQSPRYKVAKRGQDVALRCDPISGHVSLFWYQQALGQGPEFLTYFQNEAQLDKSGLPSDRFFAERPEGSVSTLKIQRTQQEDSAVYLCASSLGTGGRNEQYFGPGTRLTVT.

The chain links TRBV5-1 to TRBJ1-2. CDR1 and CDR2 from the germline V gene are SGHRS and YFSETQ. The CDR3 runs to 14 residues. CDR3 region: CASSLVSPLNGYTF.